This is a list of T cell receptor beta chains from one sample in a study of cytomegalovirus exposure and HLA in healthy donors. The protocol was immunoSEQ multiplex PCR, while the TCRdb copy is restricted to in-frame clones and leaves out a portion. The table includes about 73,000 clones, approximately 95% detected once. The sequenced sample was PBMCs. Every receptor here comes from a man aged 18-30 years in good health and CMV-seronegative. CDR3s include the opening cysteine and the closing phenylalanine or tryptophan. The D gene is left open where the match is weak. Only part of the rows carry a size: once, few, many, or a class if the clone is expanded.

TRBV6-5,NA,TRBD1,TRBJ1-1,CASSSTGVDTEAFF,TGTGCCAGCAGTTCCACAGGGGTCGACACTGAAGCTTTCTTT
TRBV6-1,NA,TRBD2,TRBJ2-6,CASSELAGGPGGANVLTF,TGTGCCAGCAGTGAACTAGCGGGGGGGCCGGGTGGGGCCAACGTCCTGACTTTC
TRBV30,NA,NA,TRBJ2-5,CAWSYSEGLAQYF,TGTGCCTGGAGTTATAGCGAAGGGTTGGCCCAGTACTTC
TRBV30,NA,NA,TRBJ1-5,CAWSGSVNQPQHF,TGTGCCTGGAGTGGTTCGGTAAATCAGCCCCAGCATTTT
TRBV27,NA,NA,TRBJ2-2,CASSLLFTGELFF,TGTGCCAGCAGTTTGTTATTCACCGGGGAGCTGTTTTTT
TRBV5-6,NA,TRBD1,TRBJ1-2,CASRRQGARGYGYTF,TGTGCCAGCAGAAGACAGGGGGCTCGCGGCTATGGCTACACCTTC
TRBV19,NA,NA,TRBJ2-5,CASKVDTARETQYF,TGTGCCAGTAAGGTTGACACAGCAAGAGAGACCCAGTACTTC
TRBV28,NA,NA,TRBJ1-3,CASSLYLGQGSGNTIYF,TGTGCCAGCAGTTTATACTTGGGGCAGGGTAGTGGAAACACCATATATTTT
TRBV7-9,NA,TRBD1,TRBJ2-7,CASSPQGGSYEQYF,TGTGCCAGCAGCCCACAGGGGGGTTCCTACGAGCAGTACTTC
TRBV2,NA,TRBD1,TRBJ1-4,CASSGTGTGFRLNEKLFF,TGTGCCAGCAGTGGGACCGGGACAGGGTTCCGGCTTAATGAAAAACTGTTTTTT
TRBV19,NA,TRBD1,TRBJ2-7,CASSTSGTAYEQYF,TGTGCCAGTAGTACATCCGGGACAGCCTACGAGCAGTACTTC
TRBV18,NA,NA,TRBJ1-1,CASSPLFDQGNTEAFF,TGTGCCAGCTCACCTTTATTCGATCAGGGGAACACTGAAGCTTTCTTT
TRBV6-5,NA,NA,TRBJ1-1,CASTRATEAFF,TGTGCCAGCACCAGGGCCACTGAAGCTTTCTTT
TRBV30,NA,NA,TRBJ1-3,CAWTANGNTIYF,TGTGCCTGGACCGCTAATGGAAACACCATATATTTT
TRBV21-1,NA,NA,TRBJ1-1,CASSPDRIPEAFF,TGTGCCAGCAGCCCCGACAGGATCCCTGAAGCTTTCTTT
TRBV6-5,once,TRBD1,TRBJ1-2,CASRSGQGSGGYTF,TGTGCCAGTCGATCGGGACAGGGGTCAGGCGGCTACACCTTC
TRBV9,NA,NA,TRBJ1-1,CASSEIMNTEAFF,TGTGCCAGCAGCGAAATCATGAACACTGAAGCTTTCTTT
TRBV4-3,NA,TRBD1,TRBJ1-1,CASSHRTGSNTEAFF,TGCGCCAGCAGCCATCGGACAGGGTCGAACACTGAAGCTTTCTTT
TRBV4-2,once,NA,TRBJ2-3,CASSQEWIAPPYTDTQYF,TGTGCCAGCAGCCAAGAATGGATAGCGCCCCCTTACACAGACACGCAGTATTTT
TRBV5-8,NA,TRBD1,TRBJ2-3,CASSLRKRDRQSDTQYF,TGTGCCAGCAGCTTAAGAAAAAGGGACAGACAATCAGATACGCAGTATTTT
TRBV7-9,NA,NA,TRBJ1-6,CASSLVGGDSPLHF,TGTGCCAGCAGCTTAGTGGGGGGAGATTCACCCCTCCACTTT
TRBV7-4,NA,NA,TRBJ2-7,CAHRRGAFYEQYF,TGTGCCCACCGTAGGGGCGCGTTCTACGAGCAGTACTTC
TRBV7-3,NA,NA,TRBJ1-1,CASSATPGGEAFF,TGTGCCAGCAGCGCGACCCCCGGGGGTGAAGCTTTCTTT
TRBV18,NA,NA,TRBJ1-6,CASSPGLARDNSPLHF,TGTGCCAGCTCACCAGGACTCGCCCGGGATAATTCACCCCTCCACTTT
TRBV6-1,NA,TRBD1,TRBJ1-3,CASREGQISGNTIYF,TGTGCCAGCAGGGAGGGACAGATCTCTGGAAACACCATATATTTT
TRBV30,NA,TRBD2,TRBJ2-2,CACWTRNTGELFF,TGTGCCTGTTGGACTAGAAACACCGGGGAGCTGTTTTTT
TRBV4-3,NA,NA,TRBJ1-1,CASSQSNGHTEAFF,TGCGCCAGCAGCCAATCCAACGGTCACACTGAAGCTTTCTTT
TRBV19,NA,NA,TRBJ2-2,CASLIPIGTGELFF,TGTGCCAGCCTAATCCCGATCGGGACCGGGGAGCTGTTTTTT
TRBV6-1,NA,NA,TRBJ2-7,CASSEEVSQTSHYEQYF,TGTGCCAGCAGTGAAGAAGTTTCTCAAACGAGTCACTACGAGCAGTACTTC
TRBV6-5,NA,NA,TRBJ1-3,CASSPGGGNTIYF,TGTGCCAGCAGTCCGGGAGGCGGAAACACCATATATTTT
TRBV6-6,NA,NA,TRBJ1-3,CASRSQGRTGNTIYF,TGTGCCAGCAGGTCACAGGGTAGAACGGGAAACACCATATATTTT
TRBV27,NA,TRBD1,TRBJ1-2,CASSLSGQGAYGYTF,TGTGCCAGCAGTTTATCGGGACAGGGGGCCTATGGCTACACCTTC
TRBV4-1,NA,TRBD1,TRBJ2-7,CASSQAGQGTYEQYF,TGCGCCAGCAGCCAAGCCGGACAGGGTACCTACGAGCAGTACTTC
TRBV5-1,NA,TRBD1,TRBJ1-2,CASSLQGGDGYTF,TGCGCCAGCAGCTTACAGGGGGGTGATGGCTACACCTTC
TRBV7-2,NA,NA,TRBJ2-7,CASSNRDEQYF,TGTGCCAGCAGCAACCGCGACGAGCAGTACTTC
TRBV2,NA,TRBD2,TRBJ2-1,CASSATAGTSGYNEQFF,TGTGCCAGCAGCGCAACGGCCGGGACTAGCGGCTACAATGAGCAGTTCTTC
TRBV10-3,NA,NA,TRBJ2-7,CAISEELSNEQYF,TGTGCCATCAGTGAAGAACTCTCCAACGAGCAGTACTTC
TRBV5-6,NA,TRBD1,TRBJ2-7,CASSCTGTACQYYEQYF,TGTGCCAGCAGCTGTACCGGGACAGCCTGTCAATACTACGAGCAGTACTTC
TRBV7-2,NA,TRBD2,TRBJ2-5,CASSGKRLAGQETQYF,TGTGCCAGCAGCGGAAAAAGACTAGCGGGGCAAGAGACCCAGTACTTC
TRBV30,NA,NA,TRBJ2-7,CAWSQGTYEQYF,TGTGCCTGGAGTCAGGGGACCTACGAGCAGTACTTC
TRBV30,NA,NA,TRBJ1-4,CAWTDGQPATNEKLFF,TGTGCCTGGACCGACGGACAGCCTGCAACTAATGAAAAACTGTTTTTT
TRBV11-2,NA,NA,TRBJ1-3,CASSLGGVAGNTIYF,TGTGCCAGCAGCTTAGGAGGAGTCGCGGGAAACACCATATATTTT
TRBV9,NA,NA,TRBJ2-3,CASSVSQADTQYF,TGTGCCAGCAGCGTAAGTCAGGCAGATACGCAGTATTTT
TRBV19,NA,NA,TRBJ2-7,CASSIGAHEQYF,TGTGCCAGTAGTATTGGAGCCCACGAGCAGTACTTC
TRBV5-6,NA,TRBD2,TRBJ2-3,CASRFGLADTDTQYF,TGTGCCAGCAGATTTGGACTAGCGGACACAGATACGCAGTATTTT
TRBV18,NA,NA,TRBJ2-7,CASSPLDSTSEQYF,TGTGCCAGCTCACCCCTCGACAGTACCTCCGAGCAGTACTTC
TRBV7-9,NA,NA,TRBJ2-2,CASSLGWAGELFF,TGTGCCAGCAGCTTAGGGTGGGCTGGGGAGCTGTTTTTT
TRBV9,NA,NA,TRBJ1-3,CASSPDSGNTIYF,TGTGCCAGCAGCCCAGACTCTGGAAACACCATATATTTT
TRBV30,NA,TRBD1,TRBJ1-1,CAWRTGGLLTEAFF,TGTGCCTGGAGGACAGGGGGATTACTCACTGAAGCTTTCTTT
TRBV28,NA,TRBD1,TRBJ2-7,CASSLGTGRYEQYF,TGTGCCAGCAGCCTCGGGACAGGAAGATACGAGCAGTACTTC
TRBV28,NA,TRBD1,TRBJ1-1,CASSRSQGGRWNTEAFF,TGTGCCAGCAGCCGTTCACAGGGGGGCCGTTGGAACACTGAAGCTTTCTTT
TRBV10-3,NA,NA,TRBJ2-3,CAVRPGSLTTTDTQYF,TGTGCCGTACGACCCGGGTCTCTGACGACCACAGATACGCAGTATTTT
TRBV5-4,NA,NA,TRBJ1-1,CARTTGSFLEAFF,TGTGCCAGGACGACAGGCAGCTTTCTCGAAGCTTTCTTT
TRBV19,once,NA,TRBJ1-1,CASKGGGTNTEAFF,TGTGCCAGTAAGGGAGGGGGAACGAACACTGAAGCTTTCTTT
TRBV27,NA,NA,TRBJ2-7,CASSLGSEQYF,TGTGCCAGCAGTTTGGGGAGCGAGCAGTACTTC
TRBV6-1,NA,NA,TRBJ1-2,CASSVGRDTFWVGYGYTF,TGTGCCAGCAGTGTGGGCCGGGACACCTTTTGGGTCGGCTATGGCTACACCTTC
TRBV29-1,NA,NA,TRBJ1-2,CSVDQGSGYTF,TGCAGCGTTGACCAGGGTTCCGGCTACACCTTC
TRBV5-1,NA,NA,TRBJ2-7,CASSLSAATSYEQYF,TGCGCCAGCAGCTTGTCGGCGGCGACCTCCTACGAGCAGTACTTC
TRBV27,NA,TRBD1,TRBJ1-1,CASSSIPRGPNTEAFF,TGTGCCAGCAGTTCGATCCCTAGGGGGCCCAACACTGAAGCTTTCTTT
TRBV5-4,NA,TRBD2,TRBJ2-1,CASSLGLAGNNEQFF,TGTGCCAGCAGCTTGGGACTAGCGGGGAACAATGAGCAGTTCTTC